The source of this T cell receptor beta chain is a study of T cells after yellow fever vaccination. Findings and caveats of the study: Subsequent to the booster, the majority of primary-vaccination clones reappeared (96% CD4, 80% to 90% CD8). Few clonotypes appeared in both CD4 and CD8 compartments.

Germline V lookup: CDR1 LNHDA, CDR2 SQIVND (reference sequence). V dropped 4 bases and J dropped 7; count of bases not matched to a gene: 15. This CDR3 region has 17 residues. This clonotype was detected only a few times. Antigen: not known. MiXCR, applied by TCRdb to the 5' RACE reads, yields one record per CDR3 protein. This table has 300,000 or so distinct CDR3 sequences, 8.5% to 10% appearing once. The receptor's source is a man in his late teens or twenties who received the YFV17D yellow fever vaccine. J is TRBJ2-2 and V is TRBV19, with 7 bases aligning to TRBD1. The specimen comprised CD4+ T cells sorted from PBMCs, sampled 5 days after the yellow fever booster vaccination. CDR3 residues: CASSTLRDSGLFGELFF. The CDR3 region has the DNA TGTGCCAGTAGTACTCTCCGGGACAGCGGCCTCTTCGGGGAGCTGTTTTTT.